A selection of T cell receptor beta chains follows, all from one sample in a study of shared clonotypes between healthy human individuals. Sequenced by immunoSEQ multiplex PCR; TCRdb stores in-frame clones only, minus some. The sample gives roughly 2.6 million clones, around nine tenths of which show up once; over 0.12% is in the top ten. What was sequenced was naive CD4+ T cells sorted from blood. These receptors were taken from a man between 18 and 29 years old in good health. CDR3s include the opening cysteine and the closing phenylalanine or tryptophan. Fields, in order: D gene, V gene, clone size, J gene, CDR3 DNA, CDR3 protein. The D gene is left open where the match is weak. Size values are once, few and many counts, or a class for expanded clones, and some rows have none.

d_gene: .; v_gene: TRBV27; abundance: .; j_gene: TRBJ1-2; CDR3nt: TGTGCCAGCAGTTTATGGGGAGATACATCAAACTATGGCTACACCTTC; CDR3aa: CASSLWGDTSNYGYTF
d_gene: TRBD1; v_gene: TRBV5-1; abundance: .; j_gene: TRBJ2-5; CDR3nt: TGCGCCAGCAGCGGGGGACAGCTCGGAGAGACCCAGTACTTC; CDR3aa: CASSGGQLGETQYF
d_gene: TRBD1; v_gene: TRBV6-1; abundance: .; j_gene: TRBJ2-7; CDR3nt: TGTGCCAGCAGAAACAGGGGTTCGGGCTACGAGCAGTACTTC; CDR3aa: CASRNRGSGYEQYF
d_gene: TRBD2; v_gene: TRBV11-3; abundance: .; j_gene: TRBJ2-1; CDR3nt: TGTGCCAGCAGCGTTAGCGGGGGGGCCCCCAATGAGCAGTTCTTC; CDR3aa: CASSVSGGAPNEQFF
d_gene: .; v_gene: TRBV5-1; abundance: .; j_gene: TRBJ2-1; CDR3nt: TGCGCCAGCAGCCTCCCGACACCCACCGATGAGCAGTTCTTC; CDR3aa: CASSLPTPTDEQFF
d_gene: .; v_gene: TRBV29-1; abundance: .; j_gene: TRBJ2-3; CDR3nt: TGCAGCGTCTCCACGAACACAGATACGCAGTATTTT; CDR3aa: CSVSTNTDTQYF
d_gene: .; v_gene: TRBV5-4; abundance: .; j_gene: TRBJ2-5; CDR3nt: TGTGCCAGCAGCTTGGCTCCGGACAGAAAAGAGACCCAGTACTTC; CDR3aa: CASSLAPDRKETQYF
d_gene: .; v_gene: TRBV13; abundance: .; j_gene: TRBJ2-3; CDR3nt: TGTGCCAGCATGATTTCCCAGGGTGCAGATACGCAGTATTTT; CDR3aa: CASMISQGADTQYF
d_gene: .; v_gene: TRBV5-1; abundance: .; j_gene: TRBJ1-3; CDR3nt: TGCGCCAGCAGCTTGGGCTTACTCTCTGGAAACACCATATATTTT; CDR3aa: CASSLGLLSGNTIYF
d_gene: .; v_gene: TRBV5-6; abundance: once; j_gene: TRBJ2-3; CDR3nt: TGTGCCAGCAGCTTGGTTGGGCCCCCAGATACGCAGTATTTT; CDR3aa: CASSLVGPPDTQYF
d_gene: .; v_gene: TRBV4-3; abundance: .; j_gene: TRBJ1-1; CDR3nt: TGCGCCAGCAGCCCTACAGATAGCATGAACACTGAAGCTTTCTTT; CDR3aa: CASSPTDSMNTEAFF
d_gene: .; v_gene: TRBV5-1; abundance: .; j_gene: TRBJ2-5; CDR3nt: TGCGCCAGCAGCCCCGCTCAACCGATGACGGAGACCCAGTACTTC; CDR3aa: CASSPAQPMTETQYF
d_gene: .; v_gene: TRBV5-4; abundance: .; j_gene: TRBJ1-1; CDR3nt: TGTGCCAGCAGCTTGGCGGGGGCAGGGAACACTGAAGCTTTCTTT; CDR3aa: CASSLAGAGNTEAFF
d_gene: TRBD2; v_gene: TRBV30; abundance: .; j_gene: TRBJ2-3; CDR3nt: TGTGCCTGGAGTCCACTAGCGGGGGACACAGATACGCAGTATTTT; CDR3aa: CAWSPLAGDTDTQYF
d_gene: .; v_gene: TRBV11-3; abundance: once; j_gene: TRBJ2-2; CDR3nt: TGTGCCAGCAGCCGGGAGTATCCCGGGGAGCTGTTTTTT; CDR3aa: CASSREYPGELFF
d_gene: .; v_gene: TRBV11-2; abundance: .; j_gene: TRBJ1-1; CDR3nt: TGTGCCAGCAGCTTAGGCCTGTGGGGAGGCGAGACTGAAGCTTTCTTT; CDR3aa: CASSLGLWGGETEAFF
d_gene: TRBD1; v_gene: TRBV19; abundance: .; j_gene: TRBJ1-1; CDR3nt: TGTGCCAGTAACAAACAGGGGCCGAACACTGAAGCTTTCTTT; CDR3aa: CASNKQGPNTEAFF
d_gene: TRBD2; v_gene: TRBV7-2; abundance: .; j_gene: TRBJ2-3; CDR3nt: TGTGCCAGCAGCTTAGTGCGGGGGGGAACAGATACGCAGTATTTT; CDR3aa: CASSLVRGGTDTQYF
d_gene: TRBD2; v_gene: TRBV11-1; abundance: .; j_gene: TRBJ2-1; CDR3nt: TGTGCCAGCAGGCTGGGACTAGCGGGGGGGAATGAGCAGTTCTTC; CDR3aa: CASRLGLAGGNEQFF
d_gene: .; v_gene: TRBV30; abundance: .; j_gene: TRBJ1-1; CDR3nt: TGTGCCTGGACGGGCGGAGGGTGGGGCACTGAAGCTTTCTTT; CDR3aa: CAWTGGGWGTEAFF
d_gene: .; v_gene: TRBV9; abundance: .; j_gene: TRBJ2-3; CDR3nt: TGTGCCAGCAGCGCCGGGAACTTGGGTTCAGATACGCAGTATTTT; CDR3aa: CASSAGNLGSDTQYF
d_gene: .; v_gene: TRBV5-1; abundance: .; j_gene: TRBJ2-7; CDR3nt: TGCGCCAGCAGCGCCACGCTAGGGGTAGGCTACTACGAGCAGTACTTC; CDR3aa: CASSATLGVGYYEQYF
d_gene: .; v_gene: TRBV18; abundance: .; j_gene: TRBJ2-5; CDR3nt: TGTGCCAGCTCACCAGTGGGGGAGACCCAGTACTTC; CDR3aa: CASSPVGETQYF
d_gene: .; v_gene: TRBV27; abundance: .; j_gene: TRBJ2-7; CDR3nt: TGTGCCAGCAGTATTGCGCCGGGGCTGACCTACGAGCAGTACTTC; CDR3aa: CASSIAPGLTYEQYF
d_gene: .; v_gene: TRBV20-1; abundance: .; j_gene: TRBJ1-1; CDR3nt: TGCAGTAGATCAGGGAACACTGAAGCTTTCTTT; CDR3aa: CSRSGNTEAFF
d_gene: TRBD1; v_gene: TRBV2; abundance: .; j_gene: TRBJ2-3; CDR3nt: TGTGCCAGCAGTGAAAGGGGAAGGGGGCCAGATACGCAGTATTTT; CDR3aa: CASSERGRGPDTQYF
d_gene: .; v_gene: TRBV12-5; abundance: .; j_gene: TRBJ1-3; CDR3nt: TGTGCTAGTGGTAAGGTAGCAGTCGGAAACACCATATATTTT; CDR3aa: CASGKVAVGNTIYF
d_gene: TRBD1; v_gene: TRBV19; abundance: .; j_gene: TRBJ2-5; CDR3nt: TGTGCCAGTAGTTTACGGGACAGCCAAGAGACCCAGTACTTC; CDR3aa: CASSLRDSQETQYF
d_gene: .; v_gene: TRBV2; abundance: .; j_gene: TRBJ1-6; CDR3nt: TGTGCCAGCAGTGAACAGGGGCTAGCCACAAATTCACCCCTCCACTTT; CDR3aa: CASSEQGLATNSPLHF
d_gene: TRBD2; v_gene: TRBV30; abundance: .; j_gene: TRBJ2-2; CDR3nt: TGTGCCTGGAGTGTAGACCGAACTAGCGGGGGAACCGGGGAGCTGTTTTTT; CDR3aa: CAWSVDRTSGGTGELFF
d_gene: TRBD1; v_gene: TRBV28; abundance: once; j_gene: TRBJ1-2; CDR3nt: TGTGCCAGCAGTGACTGGACAGGGGGCAATGGCTACACCTTC; CDR3aa: CASSDWTGGNGYTF
d_gene: .; v_gene: TRBV10-1; abundance: .; j_gene: TRBJ2-7; CDR3nt: TGCGCCAGCAGTGAGTCGAAGGATGACCACGAGCAGTACTTC; CDR3aa: CASSESKDDHEQYF
d_gene: .; v_gene: TRBV7-9; abundance: .; j_gene: TRBJ2-1; CDR3nt: TGTGCCAGCAGCTTAGTAGGGGCCGGGACCGCTAATGAGCAGTTCTTC; CDR3aa: CASSLVGAGTANEQFF
d_gene: .; v_gene: TRBV5-1; abundance: .; j_gene: TRBJ2-1; CDR3nt: TGCGCCAGCAGCTTAAACGGGGGCGCGTACAATGAGCAGTTCTTC; CDR3aa: CASSLNGGAYNEQFF
d_gene: TRBD2; v_gene: TRBV11-2; abundance: .; j_gene: TRBJ2-7; CDR3nt: TGTGCCAGCAGCTTCTCTCAAGCGGGAGGCGAGCAGTACTTC; CDR3aa: CASSFSQAGGEQYF
d_gene: .; v_gene: TRBV14; abundance: few; j_gene: TRBJ1-1; CDR3nt: TGTGCCAGCAGCCAAGAACGAGGCACTGAAGCTTTCTTT; CDR3aa: CASSQERGTEAFF
d_gene: .; v_gene: TRBV20-1; abundance: .; j_gene: TRBJ2-1; CDR3nt: TGCAGTGCTTCACTGGGGGATGAGCAGTTCTTC; CDR3aa: CSASLGDEQFF
d_gene: TRBD1; v_gene: TRBV2; abundance: .; j_gene: TRBJ2-7; CDR3nt: TGTGCCAGCAGCTCCGGGACAGGGCCCTACGAGCAGTACTTC; CDR3aa: CASSSGTGPYEQYF
d_gene: .; v_gene: TRBV7-3; abundance: .; j_gene: TRBJ1-1; CDR3nt: TGTGCCAGCAGCTTAGGGGGGGCCCCTATGAACACTGAAGCTTTCTTT; CDR3aa: CASSLGGAPMNTEAFF
d_gene: .; v_gene: TRBV28; abundance: .; j_gene: TRBJ2-2; CDR3nt: TGTGCCAGCAGTTCACCTTCCGGGGCTGGGGAGCTGTTTTTT; CDR3aa: CASSSPSGAGELFF
d_gene: TRBD2; v_gene: TRBV9; abundance: once; j_gene: TRBJ2-2; CDR3nt: TGTGCCAGCAGCGTTCGACCGGGGGGACCCGGGGAGCTGTTTTTT; CDR3aa: CASSVRPGGPGELFF
d_gene: .; v_gene: TRBV7-9; abundance: .; j_gene: TRBJ1-1; CDR3nt: TGTGCCAGCAGCTTAGCGGGGGGGCTGAACACTGAAGCTTTCTTT; CDR3aa: CASSLAGGLNTEAFF
d_gene: .; v_gene: TRBV7-2; abundance: .; j_gene: TRBJ2-3; CDR3nt: TGTGCCAGCAGCTTAGGACAGGGAGGACCAGATACGCAGTATTTT; CDR3aa: CASSLGQGGPDTQYF
d_gene: .; v_gene: TRBV5-4; abundance: .; j_gene: TRBJ1-1; CDR3nt: TGTGCCAGCAGCTTGGATAGGGTTGACACTGAAGCTTTCTTT; CDR3aa: CASSLDRVDTEAFF
d_gene: .; v_gene: TRBV19; abundance: .; j_gene: TRBJ2-1; CDR3nt: TGTGCCAGCGGAAATCGAGACAGATACAATGAGCAGTTCTTC; CDR3aa: CASGNRDRYNEQFF
d_gene: .; v_gene: TRBV4-3; abundance: .; j_gene: TRBJ2-2; CDR3nt: TGCGCCAGCAGCCAAGATCTGAGGGGCACCGGGGAGCTGTTTTTT; CDR3aa: CASSQDLRGTGELFF
d_gene: .; v_gene: TRBV7-2; abundance: .; j_gene: TRBJ2-2; CDR3nt: TGTGCCAGCAGCTCCTTCGGGGAGCTGTTTTTT; CDR3aa: CASSSFGELFF
d_gene: .; v_gene: TRBV5-6; abundance: .; j_gene: TRBJ1-3; CDR3nt: TGTGCCAGCAGCTTGGTCCCTGCTTACTCTGGAAACACCATATATTTT; CDR3aa: CASSLVPAYSGNTIYF
d_gene: TRBD2; v_gene: TRBV5-1; abundance: .; j_gene: TRBJ2-1; CDR3nt: TGCGCCAGCAGCTTCGTAGCGGGAGGCTCCTACAATGAGCAGTTCTTC; CDR3aa: CASSFVAGGSYNEQFF